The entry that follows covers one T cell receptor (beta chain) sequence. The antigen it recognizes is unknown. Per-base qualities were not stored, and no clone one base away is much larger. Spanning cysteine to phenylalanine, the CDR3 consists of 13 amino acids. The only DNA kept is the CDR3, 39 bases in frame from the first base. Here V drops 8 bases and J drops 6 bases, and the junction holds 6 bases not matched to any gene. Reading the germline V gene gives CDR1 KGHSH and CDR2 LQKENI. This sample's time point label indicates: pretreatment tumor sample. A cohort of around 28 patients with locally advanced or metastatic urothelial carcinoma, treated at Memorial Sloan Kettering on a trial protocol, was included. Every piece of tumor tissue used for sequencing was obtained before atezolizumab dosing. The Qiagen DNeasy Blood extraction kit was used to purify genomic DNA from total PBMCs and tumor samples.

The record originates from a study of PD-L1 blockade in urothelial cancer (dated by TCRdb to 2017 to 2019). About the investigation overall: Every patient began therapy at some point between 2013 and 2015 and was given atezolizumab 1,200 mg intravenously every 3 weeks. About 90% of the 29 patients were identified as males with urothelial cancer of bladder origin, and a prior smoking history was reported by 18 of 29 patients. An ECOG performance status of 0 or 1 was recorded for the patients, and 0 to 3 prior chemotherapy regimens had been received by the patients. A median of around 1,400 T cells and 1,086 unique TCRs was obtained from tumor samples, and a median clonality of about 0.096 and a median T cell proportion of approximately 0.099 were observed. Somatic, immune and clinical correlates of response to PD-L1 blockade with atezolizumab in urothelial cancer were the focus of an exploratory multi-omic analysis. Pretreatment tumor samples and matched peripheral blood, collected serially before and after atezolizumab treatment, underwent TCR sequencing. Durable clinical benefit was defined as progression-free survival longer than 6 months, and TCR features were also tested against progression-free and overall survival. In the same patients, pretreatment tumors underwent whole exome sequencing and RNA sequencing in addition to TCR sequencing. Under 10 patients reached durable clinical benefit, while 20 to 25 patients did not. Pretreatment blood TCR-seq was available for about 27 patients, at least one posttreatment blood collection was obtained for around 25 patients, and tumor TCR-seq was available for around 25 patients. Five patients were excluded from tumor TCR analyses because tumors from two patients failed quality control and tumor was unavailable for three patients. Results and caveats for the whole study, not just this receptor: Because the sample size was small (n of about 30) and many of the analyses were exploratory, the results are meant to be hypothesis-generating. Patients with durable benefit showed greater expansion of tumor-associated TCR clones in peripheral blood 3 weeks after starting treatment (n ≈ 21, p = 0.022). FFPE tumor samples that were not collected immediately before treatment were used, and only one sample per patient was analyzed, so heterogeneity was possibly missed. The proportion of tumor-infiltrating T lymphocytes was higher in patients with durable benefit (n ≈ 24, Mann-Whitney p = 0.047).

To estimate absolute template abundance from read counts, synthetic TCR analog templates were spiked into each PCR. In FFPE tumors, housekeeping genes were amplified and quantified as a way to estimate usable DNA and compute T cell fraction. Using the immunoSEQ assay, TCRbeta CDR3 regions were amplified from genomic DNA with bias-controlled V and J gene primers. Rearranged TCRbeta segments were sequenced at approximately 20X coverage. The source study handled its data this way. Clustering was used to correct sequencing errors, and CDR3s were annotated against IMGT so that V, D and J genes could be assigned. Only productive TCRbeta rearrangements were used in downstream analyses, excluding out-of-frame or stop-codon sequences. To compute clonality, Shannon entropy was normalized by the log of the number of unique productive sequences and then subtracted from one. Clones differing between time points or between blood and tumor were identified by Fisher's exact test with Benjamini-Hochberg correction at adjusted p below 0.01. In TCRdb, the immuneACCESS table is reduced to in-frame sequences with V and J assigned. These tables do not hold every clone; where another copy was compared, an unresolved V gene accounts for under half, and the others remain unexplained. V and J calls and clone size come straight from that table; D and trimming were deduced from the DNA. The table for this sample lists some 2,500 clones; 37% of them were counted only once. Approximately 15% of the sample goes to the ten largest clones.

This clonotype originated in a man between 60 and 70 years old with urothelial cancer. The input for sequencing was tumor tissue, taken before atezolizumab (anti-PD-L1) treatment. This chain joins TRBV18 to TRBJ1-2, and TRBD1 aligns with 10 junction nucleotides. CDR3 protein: CASPLDRGHGYTF. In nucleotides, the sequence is TGTGCCAGCCCGCTTGACAGGGGGCATGGCTACACCTTC.